This T cell receptor beta chain came from a study of regulatory T cells in long-lasting Graves disease. This clonotype was seen repeatedly, ten times or more. Time point in this sample: persistent/refractory GD, antithyroid drugs over 5 years with positive TRAb. The authors made the TCR library using RNA they extracted from PBMCs. Staff took 7.5 to 9.5 milliliters of peripheral blood and put it into EDTA tubes. TCR beta libraries were built with iRepertoire HTBI primers and Arm-PCR of CDR3 regions. In the original workflow: Throughout the samples, researchers identified 50 to 75 TRBV and about 15 TRBJ segments. One entry per CDR3 protein results from TCRdb running MiXCR on the multiplex PCR reads. What appears here as the V and J calls and clone size reflects TCRdb's work, not the paper's. Of about 470,000 distinct CDR3 sequences detected, 20% to 25% appear once; the ten largest clones hold more than 6%.

The clonotype originates from a female donor with Graves disease. The source material was peripheral blood mononuclear cells (PBMCs), sampled when the disease was refractory, from a patient treated with antithyroid drugs.

The CDR3 sequence: CASYPLNGSPYEQYF. CDR3 in DNA: TGTGCCAGCTATCCACTAAACGGTTCACCCTACGAGCAGTACTTC. The chain employs TRBV28 and TRBJ2-7; no clear D. The germline gives CDR1 MDHEN, CDR2 SYDVKM. Trimming pared 8 bases from V and 2 bases from J, leaving 19 bases between. The CDR3 is 15 residues long.